Here is one T cell receptor (beta chain) with its context. A read error is possible here, since a much larger clone lies one base away. This sample was included in a study of blood T cells in healthy people across ages. With a J-beta primer mix and a sample-barcoded 5' primer, a second PCR ran about 6 to 11 cycles. MiXCR, applied by TCRdb to the 5' RACE reads, yields one record per CDR3 protein. The data contain about 590,000 distinct CDR3 sequences, 25% to 30% of them singletons. This CDR3 is built from 14 residues. In germline, CDR1 is SNHLY, CDR2 FYNNEI. The chain has TRBV2 and TRBJ2-7; 9 nucleotides match TRBD2. The TCR sequence derives from a woman over 75 in good health. Material: blood. CDR3: CVSSERGAFYEQYF. CDR3 in DNA: TGTGTCAGCAGTGAGCGGGGGGCGTTCTACGAGCAGTACTTC.